The entry below gives a single T cell receptor (beta chain) sequence along with its context. Germline assignment: CDR1 LNHDA and CDR2 SQIVND (reference sequence). CDR3 size: 16 residues. TPEX cells, early memory CD8+ T cells with exhausted-like traits, were CCR7+ PD-1+ TIGIT+. PBMC were obtained from the buffy coats of healthy donors. A negative magnetic separation step was used to enrich total CD8+ T cells. Total RNA was taken from fewer than 180,000 sorted CD8+ T cells, in duplicate, per subset. The data derive from a study of human CD8 memory T cell subsets. Making the TCR beta libraries relied on UMI-labeled 5' RACE. Original processing methods: Every library of TCR beta sequences contained functional CDR3 beta clonotypes numbering between about 2,800 and 20,000. For each CDR3 protein, TCRdb gives one entry from its re-call of the 5' RACE reads, without DNA. Here the V and J calls rest on TCRdb's processing, not on the authors' analysis. The sample has roughly 5,000 distinct CDR3 sequences.

This receptor was taken from a human donor in good health. The specimen sequenced was CD8+ T cells from PBMCs. The rearrangement uses TRBV19 and TRBJ2-1; as DNA is missing, the TRBD1 call by TCRdb cannot be tested. This CDR3 is CASSIGGEPRYNEQFF.